This T cell receptor beta chain appears in the sequencing data of a study of T cell responses to AZD1222 COVID-19 vaccine. Study conclusions and caveats: A reported finding is that nearly half of spike-specific TCRs target unmutated variant regions.

Profiled with immunoSEQ multiplex PCR; TCRdb holds only in-frame clones, not every one. The sample includes some 90,000 clones, roughly 85% of them seen just once. About this clone itself: Its antigen is currently unknown.

Trimming left V 0 bases short and J 3 bases short, with 6 bases between. Germline values: CDR1 LGHDT, CDR2 YNNKEL (reference sequence). This CDR3 region has 13 residues. The rearrangement joins TRBV3-1 (or the pseudogene TRBV3-2) to TRBJ2-7, with D uncertain. This sequence was found in an adult in good health. The specimen was peripheral blood, collected on day 0 of AZD1222 vaccination. The CDR3 DNA reads TGTGCCAGCAGCCAAGAGGGCATCTACGAGCAGTACTTC. Translation: CASSQEGIYEQYF.